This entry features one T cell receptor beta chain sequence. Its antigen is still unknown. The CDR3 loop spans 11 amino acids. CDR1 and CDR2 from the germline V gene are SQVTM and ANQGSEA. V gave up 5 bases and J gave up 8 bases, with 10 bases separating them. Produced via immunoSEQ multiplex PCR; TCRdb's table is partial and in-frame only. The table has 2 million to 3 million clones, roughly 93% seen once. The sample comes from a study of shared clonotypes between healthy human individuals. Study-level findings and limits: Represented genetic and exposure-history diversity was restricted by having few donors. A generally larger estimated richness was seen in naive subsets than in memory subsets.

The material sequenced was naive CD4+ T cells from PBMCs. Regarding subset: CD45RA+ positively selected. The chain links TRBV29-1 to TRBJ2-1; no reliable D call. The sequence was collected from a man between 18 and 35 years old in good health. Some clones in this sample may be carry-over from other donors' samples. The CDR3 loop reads CSVRYYDEQFF. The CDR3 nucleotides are TGCAGCGTTCGTTATTACGATGAGCAGTTCTTC.